The 29 T cell receptor beta chains given below trace back to one sample, sequenced in a study of cytotoxic CD8 clonotypes in ibrutinib-treated CLL. Produced via immunoSEQ multiplex PCR; TCRdb's table is partial and in-frame only. The repertoire includes 58,000 or so clones, 45% to 60% of them detected once, and roughly 14% sits in the top ten. Sequenced material: PBMCs, taken after 12 months of ibrutinib treatment. Every receptor here comes from a human donor with chronic lymphocytic leukemia.

This chain links TRBV10-1 with TRBJ2-1; TRBD1 matches 9 bases. CDR3 length: 13 amino acids. Germline values: CDR1 WNHNN, CDR2 SYGVQD (reference sequence). With V trimmed by 9 bases and J by 9 bases, 9 bases remained unmatched. CDR3: CASTGTGLGEQFF. The CDR3 bases are TGCGCCAGTACCGGGACAGGGTTAGGTGAGCAGTTCTTC.

This clone was counted once. This rearrangement joins TRBV4-1 to TRBJ2-1, with 13 bases identical to TRBD2. In germline, CDR1 is MGHRA, CDR2 YSYEKL. After removal of 5 bases from V and 1 base from J, the junction contained 8 bases not matched to a gene. The CDR3 has 18 residues. The CDR3 DNA follows: TGCGCCAGCAGCGCATCACTAGCGGGGGGGAATTCCTACAATGAGCAGTTCTTC. This codes for CASSASLAGGNSYNEQFF.

This clone occurred a few times. The gene calls are TRBV13 and TRBJ2-1; D uncertain. V was cut by 0 bases and J by 2 bases, with 5 bases left in between. Germline-derived CDR1 and CDR2 are PRHDT and FYEKMQ (reference sequence). CDR3 length: 14 amino acids. CDR3 sequence reads: CASSLGSAYNEQFF. In DNA form, the CDR3 reads TGTGCCAGCAGCTTAGGCAGTGCCTACAATGAGCAGTTCTTC.

CDR3 coding DNA: TGCAGCGGAAACCCGGGACAGGTCACCTACGAGCAGTACGTC. Its protein product is CSGNPGQVTYEQYV. The rearrangement joins TRBV29-1 to TRBJ2-7; the match to TRBD1 covers 8 bases. The V gene end was trimmed by 7 bases and the J gene end by 2 bases; junction bases not matched to a gene: 10. CDR3 length: 14 amino acids. The germline V gene encodes CDR1 SQVTM and CDR2 ANQGSEA.

The chain has TRBV7-8 and TRBJ1-2, with no clear D. The CDR3 runs to 13 residues. V lost 5 bases, J lost 6 bases, and 13 bases lay in between. Germline V gives CDR1 SGHVS, CDR2 FQNEAQ. DNA of the CDR3: TGTGCCAGCAGCAAAGGCTTGAGCCATGGCTACACCTTC. The encoded protein is CASSKGLSHGYTF.

The chain couples TRBV18 to TRBJ2-7; 8 bases match TRBD1. Trimming removed 3 bases from V and 8 bases from J; junction bases left unmatched: 9. The V gene's germline CDR1 is KGHSH and CDR2 LQKENI. The length of the CDR3 is 14 residues. The chain's CDR3 is CASSPVTGGLQQYV. In DNA form, the CDR3 reads TGTGCCAGCTCACCGGTTACAGGGGGTTTGCAGCAGTACGTC.

The DNA for the CDR3 is TGTGCCAGCAGCTTGCGCGGAGTAGATACGCAGTATTTT. Protein product: CASSLRGVDTQYF. The chain employs TRBV5-6 and TRBJ2-3; D unclear. Germline-derived CDR1 and CDR2 are SGHDT and YYEEEE. The CDR3 covers 13 residues. V was trimmed by 1 base and J by 5 bases, leaving 8 bases between them.

This clone has a handful of counts. V usage is TRBV19 and J usage is TRBJ1-1, with 7 bases identical to TRBD1. J gave up 4 bases and V 5 bases, and 19 bases lay outside the gene matches. Germline V lookup: CDR1 LNHDA, CDR2 SQIVND (reference sequence). CDR3 size: 18 residues. As DNA, the CDR3 is TGTGCCAGTAGTCACATACCCCAACCCTCACAGGGGCGCACTGAAGCTTTCTTT. Its translation is CASSHIPQPSQGRTEAFF. Together with reference TRBV19 and TRBJ1-1, the CDR3 gives the full variable domain: DGGITQSPKYLFRKEGQNVTLSCEQNLNHDAMYWYRQDPGQGLRLIYYSQIVNDFQKGDIAEGYSVSREKKESFPLTVTSAQKNPTAFYLCASSHIPQPSQGRTEAFFGQGTRLTVV.

In its sample, this clone was seen a few times. The rearrangement links TRBV30 to TRBJ2-1; 11 nucleotides agree with TRBD2. The germline CDR1 and CDR2 sequences are GTSNPN and SVGIG (reference sequence). Germline trimming cut 2 bases from V and 4 bases from J; bases unmatched to any gene: 10. The CDR3 has 17 residues. The CDR3 here is CAWSSTLAGGPYNEQFF. As DNA, the CDR3 is TGTGCCTGGAGTTCCACTTTAGCGGGAGGGCCATACAATGAGCAGTTCTTC.

The chain combines TRBV5-1 with TRBJ1-2, with a possible D match to TRBD1 (5 bases). CDR1 is SGHRS, CDR2 YFSETQ, per germline. Between the trimmed V and J ends, which lost 0 bases and 4 bases, there was a span of 10 bases. The CDR3 runs 14 residues. The CDR3 bases are TGCGCCAGCAGCTTGGGGCAGGGTGTCTATGGCTACACCTTC. Residues: CASSLGQGVYGYTF.

The rearrangement joins TRBV10-1 to TRBJ2-2, with a tentative D call TRBD2 (6 bases). The germline CDR1 and CDR2 sequences are WNHNN and SYGVQD (reference sequence). CDR3 size: 13 residues. The ends were cut back, 2 bases at V and 8 bases at J, with 9 bases in the middle. DNA of the CDR3: TGCGCCAGCAGTGAGGGGGGGAGAGGGGAGCTGTTTTTT. Translating it yields CASSEGGRGELFF.

V gene TRBV28 combines with J gene TRBJ1-5; D remains unclear. V dropped 5 bases and J dropped 4 bases, with 18 bases sitting between them. The CDR3 spans 16 residues. Germline assignment: CDR1 MDHEN and CDR2 SYDVKM. CDR3 protein: CASSPKGMTRNQPQHF. The CDR3 DNA reads TGTGCCAGCAGTCCAAAAGGAATGACAAGAAATCAGCCCCAGCATTTT.

J is TRBJ1-6 and V is TRBV5-1, with TRBD1 matching over 10 bases. V gave up 1 base and J gave up 8 bases; unmatched junction bases: 3. The CDR3 loop spans 15 amino acids. Germline V lookup: CDR1 SGHRS, CDR2 YFSETQ. In nucleotides, the CDR3 is TGCGCCAGCAGCTTGACCGGGACAGGGGATTCACCCCTCCACTTT. It is translated as CASSLTGTGDSPLHF.

The chain is built from TRBV30 and TRBJ2-1; D perhaps matches TRBD2 (6 bases). Germline V lookup: CDR1 GTSNPN, CDR2 SVGIG (reference sequence). Trimming pared 2 bases from V and 0 bases from J, leaving 17 bases between. This CDR3 has 17 residues. The CDR3 DNA reads as TGTGCCTGGAGTAAAGGAGGGGCAGATTACTCCTACAATGAGCAGTTCTTC. Encoded protein: CAWSKGGADYSYNEQFF.

The chain joins TRBV6-4 to TRBJ2-1; D unclear. The germline CDR1 and CDR2 sequences are MRHNA and SNTAGT. V shed 4 bases and J shed 1 base, with 11 bases lying between them. The CDR3 covers 15 residues. For the CDR3, the DNA is TGTGCCAGCAGTGCCACGGTTGGGTCCTACAATGAGCAGTTCTTC. Its protein product is CASSATVGSYNEQFF.

This clone was observed a handful of times. The sample carries other DNA sequences with the same CDR3. This chain uses TRBV20-1 with TRBJ2-5; no firm D call. Germline loops: CDR1 DFQATT, CDR2 SNEGSKA (reference sequence). Trimming left V 2 bases short and J 5 bases short, with 3 bases between. The CDR3 totals 10 residues. As DNA, the CDR3 is TGCAGTGCTAGAAGGGAGACCCAGTACTTC. This translates into CSARRETQYF.

The V call is TRBV27, the J call TRBJ2-5, with 10 positions matching TRBD2. Germline V CDR1 and CDR2: MNHEY, SMNVEV (reference sequence). V dropped 0 bases and J dropped 7; count of bases not matched to a gene: 8. CDR3 length: 16 residues. The CDR3 is CASSLSPLAGGGTQYF. The DNA for the CDR3 is TGTGCCAGCAGTTTATCACCCTTAGCGGGGGGTGGGACCCAGTACTTC.

The chain links TRBV7-9 to TRBJ2-7; tentatively, D is TRBD2 (5 bases). V lost 4 bases, J lost 4 bases, and 11 bases lay in between. The CDR3 loop spans 13 amino acids. CDR1 and CDR2 from the germline V gene are SEHNR and FQNEAQ (reference sequence). This CDR3 is CASSSRDRYEQYV. In DNA form, the CDR3 reads TGTGCCAGCAGCTCCCGGGATCGATACGAGCAGTACGTC.

V gene TRBV11-2 combines with J gene TRBJ2-2, with a weak D call TRBD1 (6 bases). V lost 4 bases and J lost 7, with 28 bases in between. The CDR3 length is 19 residues. CDR1 SGHAT and CDR2 FQNNGV come from the germline V gene. The DNA for the CDR3 is TGTGCCAGCAGCTCCCCAACCGGTGGACAGTTCGTGAGAGGCGGGGAGCTGTTTTTT. Translation: CASSSPTGGQFVRGGELFF. The complete variable domain, with remaining parts taken from reference TRBV11-2 and TRBJ2-2, reads EAGVAQSPRYKIIEKRQSVAFWCNPISGHATLYWYQQILGQGPKLLIQFQNNGVVDDSQLPKDRFSAERLKGVDSTLKIQPAKLEDSAVYLCASSSPTGGQFVRGGELFFGEGSRLTVL.

Written as DNA, the CDR3 is TGTGCCAGCAGTTACGGGGCACTCAGGGCCTACGAGCAGTACTTC. Its protein product is CASSYGALRAYEQYF. The chain uses TRBV6-6 and TRBJ2-7, with a possible D match to TRBD1 (5 bases). The germline V gene has CDR1 MNHNY and CDR2 SVGAGI (reference sequence). CDR3 length equals 15 residues. V lost 2 bases and J 2 bases, leaving 13 bases between the germline ends.

This chain uses TRBV27 with TRBJ2-7; TRBD1 agrees at 9 bases. Germline lookup yields CDR1 MNHEY and CDR2 SMNVEV (reference sequence). This CDR3 comprises 13 residues. V was pared by 7 bases and J by 6 bases, with 7 bases of the junction left unmatched. The chain's CDR3 is CASKPGQGTEQYF. The DNA for the CDR3 is TGTGCCAGCAAACCGGGACAGGGTACCGAGCAGTACTTC.

The count of this clone is one. The chain employs TRBV5-1 and TRBJ2-5; 7 bases map to TRBD2. Unmatched junction bases numbered 16, after V lost 4 bases and J lost 10 bases. CDR3 length equals 15 residues. The germline V gene has CDR1 SGHRS and CDR2 YFSETQ. The CDR3: CASSGGTISGAVQYF. CDR3 DNA: TGCGCCAGCAGCGGAGGGACTATATCCGGGGCGGTCCAGTACTTC.

CDR3 DNA: TGTGCCAGCAGCCAAGGATGGGGACCCTCTTACAATGAGCAGTTCTTC. It specifies CASSQGWGPSYNEQFF. The chain uses TRBV14 and TRBJ2-1; possibly TRBD1 or TRBD2 for D (5 bases each). Germline-derived CDR1 and CDR2 are SGHDN and FVKESK. Trimming took off 1 base at V and 4 bases at J, with 14 bases between the two ends. This CDR3 comprises 16 residues. Filled out from reference TRBV14 and TRBJ2-1, the complete variable domain reads EAGVTQFPSHSVIEKGQTVTLRCDPISGHDNLYWYRRVMGKEIKFLLHFVKESKQDESGMPNNRFLAERTGGTYSTLKVQPAELEDSGVYFCASSQGWGPSYNEQFFGPGTRLTVL.

The chain combines TRBV2 with TRBJ2-7; D is perhaps TRBD1 (6 bases). Germline assignment: CDR1 SNHLY and CDR2 FYNNEI. CDR3 size: 15 residues. Trimming left V 5 bases short and J 3 bases short, with 17 bases between. The CDR3 DNA sequence: TGTGCCAGCAGTCACCCGCCAGGGGAAGACTACGAGCAGTACTTC. Encoded protein: CASSHPPGEDYEQYF.

For the CDR3, the DNA is TGCGCCAGCAGTGAAGGGGGCCTGAACGAGCAGTACGTC. Translated: CASSEGGLNEQYV. This chain links TRBV10-2 with TRBJ2-7; 7 bases match TRBD1. Germline V gene sequence: CDR1 WSHSY, CDR2 SAAADI. V lost 3 bases and J lost 5; bases outside the gene matches: 4. The CDR3 is 13 amino acids.

This clone has a single count. J is TRBJ2-7 and V is TRBV6-5; D ambiguous. The CDR3 is made up of 13 amino acids. V dropped 6 bases and J dropped 2 bases, with 11 bases sitting between them. CDR1 MNHEY and CDR2 SVGAGI come from the germline V gene. The CDR3 bases are TGTGCCAGCAGGGACGCGAATGCCTACGAGCAGTACGTC. It is translated as CASRDANAYEQYV.

The rearrangement joins TRBV28 to TRBJ1-4; TRBD1 aligns across 7 bases. Germline V lookup: CDR1 MDHEN, CDR2 SYDVKM. CDR3 length equals 13 residues. The ends lost 10 bases at V and 7 bases at J; junction bases unmatched: 9. In nucleotides, the CDR3 is TGTGCCACTTCGACAGGGAGGAGTGAAAAACTGTTTTTT. This encodes CATSTGRSEKLFF.

The V gene is TRBV7-2, the J gene TRBJ2-3; TRBD1 aligns across 7 bases. Germline V gives CDR1 SGHTA, CDR2 FQGNSA. CDR3 length: 15 residues. With V trimmed by 5 bases and J by 1 base, 6 bases remained unmatched. CDR3 nucleotide sequence: TGTGCCAGCAGCGCCGGACAGGCCCGCACAGATACGCAGTATTTT. Protein sequence: CASSAGQARTDTQYF.

The chain links TRBV6-6 to TRBJ2-1; tentative D call: TRBD1 (6 bases). Trimming left V 5 bases short and J 15 bases short, with 14 bases between. This CDR3 has 11 residues. CDR1 is MNHNY and CDR2 is SVGAGI in the germline V gene (reference sequence). Here the CDR3 reads CASSTGLRRFF. The CDR3 DNA sequence: TGTGCCAGCAGTACAGGGCTGCGAAGGTTCTTC.